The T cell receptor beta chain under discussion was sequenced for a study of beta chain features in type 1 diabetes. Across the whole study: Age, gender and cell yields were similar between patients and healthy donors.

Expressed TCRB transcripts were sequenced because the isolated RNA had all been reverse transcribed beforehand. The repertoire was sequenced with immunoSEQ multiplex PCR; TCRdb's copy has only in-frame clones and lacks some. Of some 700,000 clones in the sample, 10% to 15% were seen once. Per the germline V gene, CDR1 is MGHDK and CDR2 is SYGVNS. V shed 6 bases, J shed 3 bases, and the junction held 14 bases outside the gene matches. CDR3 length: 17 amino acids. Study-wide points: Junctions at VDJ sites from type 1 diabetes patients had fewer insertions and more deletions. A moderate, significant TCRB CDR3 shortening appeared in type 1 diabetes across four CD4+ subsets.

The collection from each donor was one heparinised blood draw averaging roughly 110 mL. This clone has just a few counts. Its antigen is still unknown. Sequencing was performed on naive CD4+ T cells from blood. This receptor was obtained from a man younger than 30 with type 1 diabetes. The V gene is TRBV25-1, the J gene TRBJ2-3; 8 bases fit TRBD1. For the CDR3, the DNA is TGTGCCAGCAGGGGGGCCGGCAGGGGGCGATTTACAGATACGCAGTATTTT. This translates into CASRGAGRGRFTDTQYF.